The following is a T cell receptor beta chain sequence with its context. Its antigen is currently unknown. The same CDR3 arises from other DNA sequences in this sample as well. CD45RO-negative, CCR7-positively selected cells formed the naive CD8 fraction, excluding terminally differentiated effector memory CD45RA+ cells. Germline V gene lookup returns CDR1 SGHAT and CDR2 FQNNGV. V was pared by 1 base and J by 0 bases, with 7 bases between. CDR3 length: 15 amino acids. For every subset, genomic DNA was evenly distributed across several immunoSEQ plates. Sorted subsets were amplified in replicate PCRs using approximately 200 ng DNA, about 30,000 T cell genomes. In the source study's methods: ImmunoSEQ junction-only sequences lacked quality scores, so their filtering differed. Clones were read by immunoSEQ multiplex PCR, and TCRdb kept only the in-frame ones, dropping some. Clone size and V and J calls were adopted from that table, with D and trimming inferred from the DNA. The data contain millions of clones, about 95% of them singletons.

These data belong to a study of shared clonotypes between healthy human individuals. Study outcomes and limitations: The study found lower generation probabilities in non-shared clonotypes than in those shared by all four donors.

The rearrangement links TRBV11-2 to TRBJ1-5; TRBD1 might be the D (5 bases). Sequenced material: naive CD8+ T cells sorted from blood. The TCR sequence derives from a man aged 18 to 30 in good health. The CDR3 reads CASSLGGFSNQPQHF. CDR3 in DNA: TGTGCCAGCAGCTTAGGGGGCTTTAGCAATCAGCCCCAGCATTTT.